The 6 T cell receptor beta chains given below trace back to one sample, sequenced in a study of T cell responses to AZD1222 COVID-19 vaccine. Sequencing used immunoSEQ multiplex PCR; TCRdb keeps in-frame clones, though not all of them. The sample holds about 94,000 clones, more than 70% seen once. Source: peripheral blood, taken on day 0 of AZD1222 vaccination. These receptor sequences come from an adult in good health.

The V call is TRBV19, the J call TRBJ1-2; perhaps TRBD1 as D (5 bases). This CDR3 is 14 amino acids long. The ends were cut back, 10 bases at V and 8 bases at J, with 23 bases in the middle. Germline V gene sequence: CDR1 LNHDA, CDR2 SQIVND (reference sequence). In nucleotides, the CDR3 is TGTGCCACCAGATCATCGGGACTAGGAGAAGGCTACACCTTC. Amino acids: CATRSSGLGEGYTF. The full variable domain, in which reference TRBV19 and TRBJ1-2 provide the parts outside the CDR3, is DGGITQSPKYLFRKEGQNVTLSCEQNLNHDAMYWYRQDPGQGLRLIYYSQIVNDFQKGDIAEGYSVSREKKESFPLTVTSAQKNPTAFYLCATRSSGLGEGYTFGSGTRLTVV.

The chain recombines TRBV7-7 with TRBJ2-5; 8 positions agree with TRBD2. V dropped 3 bases and J dropped 7; count of bases not matched to a gene: 10. The CDR3 runs 15 residues. Germline CDR1 is SSHAT and CDR2 is FNYEAQ (reference sequence). The CDR3 loop reads CASSFELAASSTQYF. The CDR3, as DNA: TGTGCCAGCAGCTTTGAACTAGCGGCCAGTTCGACCCAGTACTTC.

V and J are TRBV6-5 and TRBJ1-1; TRBD1 might be the D (6 bases). V dropped 9 bases and J dropped 2 bases, with 19 bases sitting between them. Germline values: CDR1 MNHEY, CDR2 SVGAGI. This CDR3 is 15 amino acids long. Here the CDR3 reads CASPAGGRRNTEAFF. The CDR3 nucleotides are TGTGCCAGTCCTGCGGGGGGGCGGCGAAACACTGAAGCTTTCTTT.

The V call is TRBV5-1, the J call TRBJ2-3, with TRBD1 as a possible D gene (6 bases). Germline V lookup: CDR1 SGHRS, CDR2 YFSETQ. V lost 4 bases and J 2 bases, leaving 17 bases between the germline ends. This CDR3 is 16 amino acids long. The CDR3 region is CASSVVQGAHTDTQYF. CDR3 sequence (DNA): TGCGCCAGCAGCGTAGTACAGGGTGCCCACACAGATACGCAGTATTTT.

The V and J genes are TRBV28 and TRBJ1-6; 9 bases fit TRBD1. Germline V CDR1 and CDR2: MDHEN, SYDVKM. The junction had 11 bases not matched to a gene; V was cut back by 5 bases and J by 0 bases. The CDR3 is made up of 19 amino acids. CDR3 sequence: CASSPPGQGDLSYNSPLHF. In DNA, the CDR3 is TGTGCCAGCAGTCCACCGGGACAGGGTGACCTCTCCTATAATTCACCCCTCCACTTT.

The V and J genes are TRBV10-3 and TRBJ1-5, with TRBD1 matching over 8 bases. Germline V gene data show CDR1 as ENHRY and CDR2 as SYGVKD. The CDR3 sequence is 14 residues long. V lost 10 bases to trimming and J lost 2 bases; unmatched junction nucleotides: 7. The CDR3 nucleotides are TGTGCCACGAAGATGGACAGGGGCAATCAGCCCCAGCATTTT. This sequence encodes CATKMDRGNQPQHF.